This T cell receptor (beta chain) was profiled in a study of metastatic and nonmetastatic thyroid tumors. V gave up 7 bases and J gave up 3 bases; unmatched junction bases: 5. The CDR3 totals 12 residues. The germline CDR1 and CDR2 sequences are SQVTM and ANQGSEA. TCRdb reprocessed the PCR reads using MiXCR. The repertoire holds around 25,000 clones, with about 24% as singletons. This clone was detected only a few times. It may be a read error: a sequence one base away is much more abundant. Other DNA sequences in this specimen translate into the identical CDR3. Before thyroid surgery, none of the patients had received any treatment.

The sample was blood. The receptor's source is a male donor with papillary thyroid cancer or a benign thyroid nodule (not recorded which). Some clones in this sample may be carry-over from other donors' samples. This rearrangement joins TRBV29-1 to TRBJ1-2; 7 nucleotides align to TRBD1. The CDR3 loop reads CSGTTGDYGYTF. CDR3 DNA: TGCAGCGGTACAACAGGGGACTATGGCTACACCTTC. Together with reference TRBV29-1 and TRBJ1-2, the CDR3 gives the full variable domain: SAVISQKPSRDICQRGTSLTIQCQVDSQVTMMFWYRQQPGQSLTLIATANQGSEATYESGFVIDKFPISRPNLTFSTLTVSNMSPEDSSIYLCSGTTGDYGYTFGSGTRLTVV.